The clone carrying this T cell receptor (beta chain) was seen just once. This record comes from a study of blood T cell repertoires in COVID-19. Looking at the study overall: The study drew acute and convalescent COVID-19 samples from the United States, Italy and Spain.

Repertoires were generated with immunoSEQ multiplex PCR, while TCRdb's copy carries only in-frame clones and drops some. Of around 70,000 clones listed, 70% to 85% are singletons. CDR3 length: 15 amino acids. Germline lookup yields CDR1 LGHDT and CDR2 YNNKEL (reference sequence). V lost 0 bases and J lost 10; bases outside the gene matches: 7. This chain links TRBV3-1 (or the pseudogene TRBV3-2) with TRBJ2-1; 9 bases agree with TRBD2. This clonotype was sampled from a woman aged 60 to 75 with acute or convalescent COVID-19. The sample taken for sequencing was peripheral blood. This CDR3 reads CASSQDGGGAWEQFF. CDR3 sequence (DNA): TGTGCCAGCAGCCAAGATGGCGGGGGGGCCTGGGAGCAGTTCTTC.